One T cell receptor (beta chain) is described in this entry. Antigen specificity is unknown. The data were obtained in a study of lymphopenia after photon versus proton radiotherapy. V lost 0 bases, J lost 6 bases, and 12 bases lay in between. Germline assignment: CDR1 SGHVS and CDR2 FQNEAQ. The CDR3 is 14 residues long. Study results and limitations: Better survival with proton therapy was suggested as possible, not demonstrated. Proton therapy kept repertoires fairly stable, unlike photons, which gained effector/memory cells. After the lymphocyte nadir, photon-treated repertoires showed oligoclonal expansion, especially of CD8+ Temra cells.

Here immunoSEQ multiplex PCR was the method, and the copy in TCRdb shows in-frame clones only, minus some. This table holds 150,000 to 200,000 clones, about 88% found once. The specimen was peripheral blood, collected from a patient treated with photon-based radiotherapy. The gene calls are TRBV7-8 and TRBJ2-7; no definite D call. The receptor was isolated from a man aged 45-65 years with gastric cancer. The CDR3 loop is CASSLALEASEQYF. CDR3 sequence (DNA): TGTGCCAGCAGCTTAGCCCTGGAAGCATCCGAGCAGTACTTC.